This TCR beta chain originates from a study of blood T cell repertoires in COVID-19. CDR3 length: 13 residues. Per germline, CDR1 LNHDA and CDR2 SQIVND (reference sequence). V lost 3 bases to trimming and J lost 6 bases, with 9 bases between them. Generated by immunoSEQ multiplex PCR, the TCRdb table keeps only in-frame clones and is missing some. In the table there are fewer than 350,000 clones, about four fifths of which are singletons. The receptor was derived from a woman in her sixties or seventies with active or convalescent COVID-19. Specimen: peripheral blood. The chain uses TRBV19 and TRBJ2-4, with D possibly TRBD2 on 6 matching bases. The CDR3 DNA follows: TGTGCCAGTAGTATCAGGGACTCAAACATTCAGTACTTC. Translated, it gives CASSIRDSNIQYF.